Shown below are 29 T cell receptor beta chains from a single sample sequenced in a study of T cell repertoires in cytomegalovirus infection. These TCRs' antigens remain unknown. One entry per CDR3 protein results from TCRdb running MiXCR on the reads. The sample has about 310,000 distinct CDR3 sequences, more than 20% seen once. This sample comprised cultured PBMCs, obtained from culture after CMV antigen stimulation. Receptor source: a human donor in good health (CMV status not recorded). Some clones in this sample may be carry-over from other donors' samples.

This clonotype has ten or more counts. The chain couples TRBV18 to TRBJ2-7; no definite D call. Trimming cost V 3 bases and J 1 base, with 7 bases left between them. The CDR3 is 13 amino acids. Germline V gene data show CDR1 as KGHSH and CDR2 as LQKENI. CDR3 in DNA: TGTGCCAGCTCACCGCAACAGTCCTACGAGCAGTACGTC. It codes for CASSPQQSYEQYV.

The chain joins TRBV7-6 to TRBJ1-4, with D uncertain. Germline loops: CDR1 SGHVS, CDR2 FNYEAQ. The germline V and J ends were trimmed by 1 base and 7 bases, with 13 bases remaining between them. The CDR3 consists of 15 residues. The CDR3 DNA reads as TGTGCCAGCAGCTTAGTATGGGATGTGGGTGAAAAACTGTTTTTT. Translated, it gives CASSLVWDVGEKLFF.

This clonotype has a handful of counts. The chain joins TRBV12-3 or TRBV12-4 to TRBJ1-2; 9 nucleotides agree with TRBD1. The CDR3 covers 12 residues. The J segment lost 6 bases and the V segment lost 6 bases, leaving 2 bases of the junction unmatched. CDR3 amino acids: CASRGTGNGYTF. CDR3 nucleotide sequence: TGTGCCAGCAGGGGGACAGGGAATGGCTACACCTTC.

The genes are TRBV4-1 and TRBJ2-7; 13 bases align to TRBD2. Germline V gives CDR1 MGHRA, CDR2 YSYEKL. V gave up 3 bases and J gave up 0 bases; unmatched junction bases: 8. This CDR3 is 18 amino acids long. CDR3: CASSHWTSGGPSSYEQYF. The CDR3, as DNA: TGCGCCAGCAGCCACTGGACTAGCGGGGGACCCAGCTCCTACGAGCAGTACTTC.

J is TRBJ1-5 and V is TRBV7-2; D perhaps matches TRBD1 (6 bases). Trimming removed 4 bases from V and 6 bases from J, with 16 bases in between. CDR1 and CDR2 from the germline V gene are SGHTA and FQGNSA. The length of the CDR3 is 15 residues. In nucleotides, the CDR3 is TGTGCCAGCAGCTCCTCCACCGGGGGCCTTCAGCCCCAGCATTTT. Its protein product is CASSSSTGGLQPQHF.

This clonotype occurred a few times. This chain uses TRBV19 with TRBJ1-4; unclear D gene. The V gene's germline CDR1 is LNHDA and CDR2 SQIVND (reference sequence). This CDR3 has 13 amino acids. Between the trimmed V and J ends, which lost 0 bases and 7 bases, there was a span of 6 bases. CDR3 in amino acids: CASSIDSREKLFF. CDR3 nucleotide sequence: TGTGCCAGTAGTATAGATAGCCGTGAAAAACTGTTTTTT.

The rearrangement joins TRBV4-1 to TRBJ2-3; TRBD2 agrees at 9 bases. After removal of 4 bases from V and 2 bases from J, the junction contained 7 bases not matched to a gene. The CDR3 is 16 residues long. CDR1 and CDR2 (germline): MGHRA, YSYEKL. CDR3 sequence (DNA): TGCGCCAGCAGCCTGAGGACTAGCGCCTTCACAGATACGCAGTATTTT. This translates into CASSLRTSAFTDTQYF.

This clonotype was counted between two and nine times. The CDR3 protein is CASSPKPGLAVYNEQFF. CDR3 DNA: TGTGCCAGCAGTCCTAAACCGGGACTAGCGGTCTACAATGAGCAGTTCTTC. V and J are TRBV12-3 or TRBV12-4 and TRBJ2-1; 11 positions agree with TRBD2. J gave up 3 bases and V 5 bases, and 9 bases lay outside the gene matches. The CDR3 sequence is 17 residues long.

This clonotype was seen ten or more times. The gene calls are TRBV7-3 and TRBJ2-1; D is possibly TRBD2 (5 bases). The V and J ends lost 2 bases and 9 bases respectively, with 17 bases between them. Germline assignment: CDR1 SGHTA and CDR2 FQGTGA. The CDR3 totals 15 residues. Here the CDR3 reads CASSLLGNVGGEQFF. The CDR3 DNA reads as TGTGCCAGCAGCTTACTCGGGAACGTAGGAGGTGAGCAGTTCTTC.

In this sample, this clonotype turned up many times. DNA for the CDR3: TGTGCCAGCAGCTCCACCCCGGCGGCTTTCTTT. This codes for CASSSTPAAFF. V usage is TRBV7-2 and J usage is TRBJ1-1; D is ambiguous. From germline, CDR1 is SGHTA and CDR2 FQGNSA. V was shortened by 4 bases and J by 11 bases, with 11 bases between the two germline ends. This CDR3 has 11 residues. The whole variable domain, filled in from reference TRBV7-2 and TRBJ1-1, reads GAGVSQSPSNKVTEKGKDVELRCDPISGHTALYWYRQSLGQGLEFLIYFQGNSAPDKSGLPSDRFSAERTGGSVSTLTIQRTQQEDSAVYLCASSSTPAAFFGQGTRLTVV.

This clonotype showed up just a few times. The chain links TRBV6-6 to TRBJ1-1, with D maybe TRBD1 (6 bases). Between the trimmed V and J ends, which lost 9 bases and 4 bases, there was a span of 15 bases. Germline CDR1 MNHNY, CDR2 SVGAGI (reference sequence). CDR3 length equals 13 residues. CDR3 amino acids: CASGGGRGTEAFF. CDR3 nucleotide sequence: TGTGCCAGTGGGGGGGGCCGCGGCACTGAAGCTTTCTTT.

This clonotype was counted between two and nine times. The chain employs TRBV6-5 and TRBJ1-1; unclear D gene. The CDR3 is 13 residues long. Germline values: CDR1 MNHEY, CDR2 SVGAGI. Trimming took 3 bases from V and 0 from J, leaving 5 bases between them. CDR3: CASSYSMNTEAFF. The CDR3 coding sequence is TGTGCCAGCAGTTATAGTATGAACACTGAAGCTTTCTTT.

In its sample, this clonotype was seen a few times. V and J are TRBV6-2 or TRBV6-3 and TRBJ2-5, with no clear D. CDR1 MNHEY and CDR2 SVGEGT come from the germline V gene. V was cut by 5 bases and J by 5 bases, with 9 bases left in between. The CDR3 is made up of 12 amino acids. CDR3 nucleotides: TGTGCCAGCAGTGACACCGTGGAGACCCAGTACTTC. This codes for CASSDTVETQYF.

This clonotype was found many times. The chain recombines TRBV7-2 with TRBJ1-2, with TRBD1 as a possible D gene (5 bases). Germline-derived CDR1 and CDR2 are SGHTA and FQGNSA. The V end was cut by 2 bases, the J end by 4 bases, with 14 bases between. The CDR3 runs 15 residues. CDR3 region: CASSLQGFHGYGYTF. The CDR3 coding sequence is TGTGCCAGCAGCTTACAGGGTTTCCATGGCTATGGCTACACCTTC. Supplemented by reference TRBV7-2 and TRBJ1-2, the full variable domain reads GAGVSQSPSNKVTEKGKDVELRCDPISGHTALYWYRQSLGQGLEFLIYFQGNSAPDKSGLPSDRFSAERTGGSVSTLTIQRTQQEDSAVYLCASSLQGFHGYGYTFGSGTRLTVV.

V gene TRBV9 combines with J gene TRBJ2-7; D gene unclear. CDR1 and CDR2 (germline): SGDLS, YYNGEE. V lost 0 bases and J lost 3, with 10 bases in between. The length of the CDR3 is 14 residues. Written as DNA, the CDR3 is TGTGCCAGCAGCGTAGACCCCAACGGCTACGAGCAGTACGTC. Translated, it gives CASSVDPNGYEQYV.

The gene calls are TRBV7-2 and TRBJ2-3, with 8 bases identical to TRBD2. V lost 1 base, J lost 4 bases, and 7 bases stayed unmatched. The germline V gene has CDR1 SGHTA and CDR2 FQGNSA. This CDR3 spans 16 amino acids. The CDR3 sequence is CASSLDSGTSADTQYF. CDR3 nucleotide sequence: TGTGCCAGCAGCTTAGATAGCGGGACCTCGGCAGATACGCAGTATTTT. Full variable domain (outside the CDR3, taken from reference TRBV7-2 and TRBJ2-3): GAGVSQSPSNKVTEKGKDVELRCDPISGHTALYWYRQSLGQGLEFLIYFQGNSAPDKSGLPSDRFSAERTGGSVSTLTIQRTQQEDSAVYLCASSLDSGTSADTQYFGPGTRLTVL.

This clonotype was observed a handful of times. The genes are TRBV7-2 and TRBJ2-2; D unresolved. CDR3 length equals 14 residues. Germline V gene sequence: CDR1 SGHTA, CDR2 FQGNSA. Trimming removed 6 bases from V and 3 bases from J, with 11 bases in between. The CDR3 region is CASRPNAHTGELFF. In DNA, the CDR3 is TGTGCCAGCAGGCCCAACGCGCACACCGGGGAGCTGTTTTTT.

In this sample, this clonotype turned up a few times. The J gene is TRBJ2-1, the V gene TRBV11-1; D is uncertain. V was clipped by 1 base and J by 9 bases, with 13 bases between them. Germline V gene sequence: CDR1 SGHAT, CDR2 FQDESV (reference sequence). The CDR3 length is 14 residues. DNA for the CDR3: TGTGCCAGCAGCTTAGACCGGAGCTCCGGTGAGCAGTTCTTC. Translation gives CASSLDRSSGEQFF.

The rearrangement uses TRBV19 and TRBJ2-5, with D possibly TRBD1 on 5 matching bases. Trimming took 6 bases from V and 2 from J, leaving 13 bases between them. The CDR3 covers 14 residues. Germline lookup yields CDR1 LNHDA and CDR2 SQIVND (reference sequence). CDR3 protein: CASSQVTGQETQYF. CDR3 sequence (DNA): TGTGCCAGTAGCCAAGTCACAGGTCAAGAGACCCAGTACTTC.

The chain carries TRBV7-6 and TRBJ1-4, with D perhaps matching TRBD1 (6 bases). Germline CDR1 reads SGHVS; CDR2 reads FNYEAQ. This CDR3 contains 15 residues. Between the trimmed V and J ends, which lost 3 bases and 4 bases, there was a span of 12 bases. The CDR3 sequence is CASSFSQGGNEKLFF. CDR3 in DNA: TGTGCCAGCAGCTTTTCACAGGGTGGTAATGAAAAACTGTTTTTT.

This clonotype was detected ten times or more. Here the CDR3 reads CASSFTGALSSYEQYV. The CDR3 DNA reads TGTGCCAGCAGCTTTACCGGGGCACTTAGCTCCTACGAGCAGTACGTC. The rearrangement links TRBV7-2 to TRBJ2-7; D may match TRBD1 or TRBD2 (5 bases each). CDR3 length: 16 amino acids. The germline V and J ends were trimmed by 3 bases and 0 bases, with 15 bases remaining between them. Germline assignment: CDR1 SGHTA and CDR2 FQGNSA.

This clonotype was counted only a few times. CDR3 sequence: CATRTSGGETQYF. CDR3 sequence (DNA): TGTGCCACCAGGACTAGCGGGGGGGAGACCCAGTACTTC. This rearrangement joins TRBV28 to TRBJ2-5; TRBD2 matches at 14 bases. CDR1 MDHEN and CDR2 SYDVKM come from the germline V gene. The CDR3 extends over 13 amino acids. J lost 5 bases, V lost 10 bases, and 3 bases had no gene match. Supplemented by reference TRBV28 and TRBJ2-5, the full variable domain reads DVKVTQSSRYLVKRTGEKVFLECVQDMDHENMFWYRQDPGLGLRLIYFSYDVKMKEKGDIPEGYSVSREKKERFSLILESASTNQTSMYLCATRTSGGETQYFGPGTRLLVL.

The CDR3 nucleotides are TGTGCCAGCAGCCAAAGTTTCGGAGGGCCGATCGGAGAGACCCAGTACTTC. Translated, it gives CASSQSFGGPIGETQYF. The genes are TRBV14 and TRBJ2-5; D possibly corresponds to TRBD2 (6 bases). CDR3 length: 17 amino acids. Germline V gene lookup returns CDR1 SGHDN and CDR2 FVKESK. Trimming cost V 2 bases and J 4 bases, with 20 bases left between them.

The rearrangement links TRBV5-1 to TRBJ2-1; D is possibly TRBD1 (5 bases). V dropped 4 bases and J dropped 6 bases, with 17 bases sitting between them. CDR1 and CDR2 (germline): SGHRS, YFSETQ. This CDR3 spans 15 amino acids. The CDR3 reads CASSPQGPGLNEQFF. DNA of the CDR3: TGCGCCAGCAGCCCCCAGGGTCCAGGTCTCAATGAGCAGTTCTTC.

This clonotype showed up just a few times. This chain uses TRBV6-1 with TRBJ2-3; D gene uncertain. The V end was cut by 7 bases, the J end by 1 base, with 12 bases between. The germline CDR1 and CDR2 sequences are MNHNS and SASEGT. The CDR3 is 14 residues long. The CDR3 sequence: CASIPATRTDTQYF. The CDR3 DNA follows: TGTGCCAGCATTCCCGCGACACGCACAGATACGCAGTATTTT.

This clonotype has at least ten counts. V and J are TRBV6-1 and TRBJ2-1; D might be TRBD1 or TRBD2, each matching 5 bases. The CDR3 consists of 14 residues. Germline values: CDR1 MNHNS, CDR2 SASEGT. Trimming took 6 bases from V and 9 from J, leaving 18 bases between them. CDR3 sequence (DNA): TGTGCCAGCAGGAGCCCCGGGGACGGGGCTGAGCAGTTCTTC. Protein sequence: CASRSPGDGAEQFF.

This clonotype was seen more than once but under ten times. CDR3 sequence: CASGLRGTEAFF. DNA of the CDR3: TGTGCTAGTGGTTTACGGGGGACTGAAGCTTTCTTT. The V call is TRBV12-5, the J call TRBJ1-1, with D possibly being TRBD1 (5 bases). The CDR3 sequence is 12 residues long. CDR1 and CDR2 (germline): LGHNT, FRNRAP. Trimming removed 3 bases from V and 5 bases from J, with 7 bases in between.

This clonotype was picked up a small number of times. V is TRBV12-3 or TRBV12-4 and J is TRBJ2-3, with TRBD1 identical over 7 bases. The CDR3 spans 16 residues. J was trimmed by 0 bases and V by 6 bases; bases with no gene match: 9. Here the CDR3 DNA reads TGTGCCAGCAGGGGCCTCAGGGACAGAAGCACAGATACGCAGTATTTT. Its translation is CASRGLRDRSTDTQYF.

This clonotype was counted between two and nine times. The CDR3 spells CASSQRTDYNEQFF. The DNA of the CDR3 is TGCGCCAGCAGCCAACGTACAGATTACAATGAGCAGTTCTTC. The chain employs TRBV4-1 and TRBJ2-1; no clear D. Germline assignment: CDR1 MGHRA and CDR2 YSYEKL. V lost 2 bases to trimming and J lost 4 bases, with 9 bases between them. The CDR3 length is 14 residues.